These 20 T cell receptor beta chains came from one sample sequenced in a study of T cells in Graves' hyperthyroidism and ophthalmopathy. Using RNA transcripts as the source, TCR beta CDR3 regions were amplified. Using the HTBI primer set, a first-round RT-PCR was run on the TCR CDR3. MiXCR was run by TCRdb on the multiplex PCR reads, yielding one entry per CDR3 protein. This table has over 700,000 distinct CDR3 sequences, 15% to 20% appearing once. Sequencing was done on a sample of blood. These receptors were taken from a woman aged 50 to 65 with Graves' hyperthyroidism that later progressed to Graves' ophthalmopathy.

This chain links TRBV5-6 with TRBJ2-1; D is undetermined. From germline, CDR1 is SGHDT and CDR2 YYEEEE. Trimming took off 1 base at V and 15 bases at J, with 11 bases between the two ends. The CDR3 contains 11 residues. The CDR3 DNA follows: TGTGCCAGCAGCTTGTACGAGGACCCGTTCTTC. Translating it yields CASSLYEDPFF.

The V and J genes are TRBV20-1 and TRBJ2-3; TRBD2 aligns across 12 bases. V trimming: 5 bases; J trimming: 2 bases; junction bases outside the gene matches: 14. Germline CDR1 and CDR2: DFQATT and SNEGSKA (reference sequence). This CDR3 contains 18 residues. The CDR3 nucleotides are TGCAGTGCTGGCCGGACTAGCGGGGCCCACCTAATCACAGATACGCAGTATTTT. Translation: CSAGRTSGAHLITDTQYF.

This clonotype was counted between two and nine times. This rearrangement joins TRBV6-1 to TRBJ1-3; weak D call: TRBD1 (6 bases). The CDR3 covers 15 residues. V lost 2 bases and J 2 bases, leaving 10 bases between the germline ends. Germline CDR1 reads MNHNS; CDR2 reads SASEGT. In DNA form, the CDR3 reads TGTGCCAGCAGTGAATGGACAGCCCCTGGAAACACCATATATTTT. Encoded protein: CASSEWTAPGNTIYF.

Concerning this clonotype itself: Compared with germline, one end of the junction differs, possibly owing to a read error. This chain joins TRBV7-7 and TRBJ2-3; tentative D call: TRBD2 (6 bases). CDR3 size: 13 residues. In germline, CDR1 is SSHAT, CDR2 FNYEAQ (reference sequence). The CDR3, as DNA: TGTGCTAGCAGCATTGGGACTTTAGATACGCAGTATTTT. Amino acid sequence: CASSIGTLDTQYF.

The chain couples TRBV6-9 to TRBJ2-7, with a weak D call TRBD2 (5 bases). The CDR3 totals 14 residues. V lost 3 bases and J 3 bases, leaving 12 bases between the germline ends. Germline V gene data show CDR1 as MNHGY and CDR2 as SVAAGI. The CDR3 here is CASSYGVGYYEQYF. The CDR3 DNA reads as TGTGCCAGCAGTTACGGGGTCGGATACTACGAGCAGTACTTC.

This rearrangement joins TRBV20-1 to TRBJ1-2, with D hard to call. This CDR3 is 15 amino acids long. Trimming stripped 0 bases from V and 0 bases from J, with 11 bases between. Germline V CDR1 and CDR2: DFQATT, SNEGSKA (reference sequence). This CDR3 is CSARDPPLANYGYTF. The CDR3 DNA reads TGCAGTGCTAGAGATCCCCCACTAGCTAACTATGGCTACACCTTC.

The chain couples TRBV19 to TRBJ1-2, with a possible D match to TRBD1 (6 bases). Germline V gene lookup returns CDR1 LNHDA and CDR2 SQIVND (reference sequence). This CDR3 has 14 residues. V lost 6 bases, J lost 4 bases, and 15 bases lay in between. The CDR3: CASSPTAQGYGYTF. CDR3 DNA: TGTGCCAGTAGCCCCACGGCACAGGGCTATGGCTACACCTTC.

This clonotype was counted a few times. J is TRBJ1-1 and V is TRBV2; tentatively, D is TRBD1 (5 bases). This CDR3 region has 14 residues. Germline V gene data show CDR1 as SNHLY and CDR2 as FYNNEI. Trimming left V 2 bases short and J 3 bases short, with 10 bases between. CDR3 nucleotide sequence: TGTGCCAGCAGTGAAAGGGGTGGGTACACTGAAGCTTTCTTT. This encodes CASSERGGYTEAFF. The full variable domain, completed using reference TRBV2 and TRBJ1-1, is EPEVTQTPSHQVTQMGQEVILRCVPISNHLYFYWYRQILGQKVEFLVSFYNNEISEKSEIFDDQFSVERPDGSNFTLKIRSTKLEDSAMYFCASSERGGYTEAFFGQGTRLTVV.

Only a few counts were recorded for this clonotype. Here the CDR3 DNA reads TGTGCCAGCAGCTCGGACAGGGGGAGCTACGAGCAGTACTTC. This sequence encodes CASSSDRGSYEQYF. V usage is TRBV7-9 and J usage is TRBJ2-7; TRBD1 agrees at 10 bases. The CDR3 contains 14 residues. Trimming removed 4 bases from V and 3 bases from J; junction bases left unmatched: 3. The germline V gene has CDR1 SEHNR and CDR2 FQNEAQ (reference sequence).

The V and J genes are TRBV7-9 and TRBJ2-2; possible D gene TRBD2, 6 bases. CDR3 length: 15 amino acids. Per germline, CDR1 SEHNR and CDR2 FQNEAQ (reference sequence). V shed 2 bases and J shed 0 bases, with 7 bases lying between them. The CDR3: CASSLPGANTGELFF. CDR3 DNA sequence: TGTGCCAGCAGCTTACCGGGGGCGAACACCGGGGAGCTGTTTTTT.

This clonotype was recorded once. The chain employs TRBV7-9 and TRBJ2-6; D might be TRBD1 (6 bases). From germline, CDR1 is SEHNR and CDR2 FQNEAQ (reference sequence). V dropped 5 bases and J dropped 4 bases, with 18 bases sitting between them. The CDR3 extends over 17 amino acids. This chain's CDR3 is CASSIKETGSGANVLTF. The DNA for the CDR3 is TGTGCCAGCAGCATAAAAGAAACAGGGTCAGGGGCCAACGTCCTGACTTTC.

Many counts were recorded for this clonotype. This chain connects TRBV5-1 to TRBJ2-7; possibly TRBD1 for D (6 bases). Trimming left V 7 bases short and J 3 bases short, with 17 bases between. This CDR3 is 14 amino acids long. The germline gives CDR1 SGHRS, CDR2 YFSETQ. CDR3 region: CASGIRDTSYEQYF. The CDR3 DNA is TGCGCCAGCGGAATTCGGGACACGAGCTACGAGCAGTACTTC.

The genes are TRBV4-1 and TRBJ2-1, with 7 bases matching TRBD1. J lost 7 bases, V lost 0 bases, and 9 bases had no gene match. Germline-derived CDR1 and CDR2 are MGHRA and YSYEKL. The CDR3 runs 16 residues. The CDR3 bases are TGCGCCAGCAGCCAAGATAGGAGACAGGGCGGTAATGAGCAGTTCTTC. Translated, it gives CASSQDRRQGGNEQFF.

Only a few counts were recorded for this clonotype. DNA for the CDR3: TGCAGTGCTAGAGCCACTGTAACAGATACGCAGTATTTT. It is translated as CSARATVTDTQYF. V and J are TRBV20-1 and TRBJ2-3; D is unclear. The CDR3 sequence is 13 residues long. Germline-derived CDR1 and CDR2 are DFQATT and SNEGSKA (reference sequence). The V end was cut by 1 base, the J end by 3 bases, with 8 bases between.

This clonotype turned up a few times. The chain uses TRBV10-3 and TRBJ2-1; D gene uncertain. V shed 0 bases and J shed 9 bases, with 12 bases lying between them. CDR1 ENHRY and CDR2 SYGVKD come from the germline V gene. CDR3 length equals 14 residues. CDR3: CAISESTTISEQFF. In nucleotides, the CDR3 is TGTGCCATCAGTGAGTCGACCACGATCAGTGAGCAGTTCTTC.

In this sample, this clonotype turned up a few times. The chain is built from TRBV5-1 and TRBJ1-5; D gene unclear. There are 15 residues in the CDR3. V lost 2 bases and J 5 bases, leaving 14 bases between the germline ends. Per the germline V gene, CDR1 is SGHRS and CDR2 is YFSETQ. The CDR3 DNA reads TGCGCCAGCAGCTTCGACGGGAGCCCCGATCAGCCCCAGCATTTT. Translated: CASSFDGSPDQPQHF. Full variable domain (rest looked up from reference TRBV5-1 and TRBJ1-5): KAGVTQTPRYLIKTRGQQVTLSCSPISGHRSVSWYQQTPGQGLQFLFEYFSETQRNKGNFPGRFSGRQFSNSRSEMNVSTLELGDSALYLCASSFDGSPDQPQHFGDGTRLSIL.

The CDR3 nucleotides are TGTGCCAGCATCAAAATGTCCGGGACGACGAACACTGAAGCTTTCTTT. This encodes CASIKMSGTTNTEAFF. The genes are TRBV6-1 and TRBJ1-1, with TRBD1 as a possible D gene (5 bases). Germline loops: CDR1 MNHNS, CDR2 SASEGT. This CDR3 contains 16 residues. V was clipped by 7 bases and J by 1 base, with 19 bases between them.

This clonotype was seen ten or more times. CDR3 protein: CSASRPGGHEQYF. The DNA for the CDR3 is TGCAGTGCTAGCAGGCCGGGGGGTCACGAGCAGTACTTC. The chain uses TRBV20-1 and TRBJ2-7; TRBD2 matches 7 bases. The trim removed 3 bases at V and 5 bases at J, leaving 7 bases unmatched. The CDR3 consists of 13 residues. CDR1 DFQATT and CDR2 SNEGSKA come from the germline V gene (reference sequence).

This clonotype was observed at least ten times. The chain carries TRBV12-3 or TRBV12-4 and TRBJ2-7; TRBD2 might be the D (5 bases). V dropped 5 bases and J dropped 0 bases, with 17 bases sitting between them. The CDR3 has 16 amino acids. In nucleotides, the CDR3 is TGTGCCAGCAGTCCCCCGGGGAAGGGAAACTCCTACGAGCAGTACTTC. This sequence encodes CASSPPGKGNSYEQYF.

This clonotype was recorded many times. V and J are TRBV6-5 and TRBJ1-2; D may be TRBD1 (5 bases). The CDR3 has 13 amino acids. CDR1 is MNHEY, CDR2 SVGAGI, per germline. The germline V and J ends were trimmed by 4 bases and 7 bases, with 13 bases remaining between them. The CDR3 here is CASSFLGGGGYTF. In DNA form, the CDR3 reads TGTGCCAGCAGTTTCTTGGGGGGGGGTGGCTACACCTTC.